This T cell receptor beta chain was observed in a study of CD8 T cells in ankylosing spondylitis (dated by TCRdb to about 2017). With regard to the full study: T cell receptor beta repertoires were profiled in healthy donors and ankylosing spondylitis patients so that disease-linked TCR variants could be found. Peripheral blood was sampled, and synovial fluid was also collected from ankylosing spondylitis patients. The full study cohort was made up of over 20 ankylosing spondylitis patients and more than 90 healthy donors.

General conclusions and limits of the study: Significant enrichment of the disease-linked clones was reported in matched synovial fluid samples from ankylosing spondylitis patients. A TCR beta motif made up of several highly homologous amino acid variants appeared to be characteristic of blood from ankylosing spondylitis patients. The disease-linked clones showed a CD8+ phenotype and occurred at relatively low frequencies in peripheral blood. Some motif variants had previously been reported in the synovial fluid and blood of reactive arthritis patients, which suggests shared mechanisms of disease initiation.

With respect to this clonotype: Its binding antigen is unknown. Base qualities are not at hand, and no much larger clone is one base apart.

Sequenced on an Illumina HiSeq 2500. Quantitative 5'-RACE with molecular barcodes was the method used to prepare the TCR beta libraries. From the authors' description of their analysis: Disease-linked TCR variants were identified with a new computational method built on a probabilistic model of VDJ rearrangement. In-frame beta chains were kept once TCRdb had trimmed the public reads at Q25 with fastp and called clones with MiXCR. Identical CDR3 protein sequences are pooled into one entry, listed with their most common genes and DNA. TCRdb, not the original authors, processed these V and J calls. The sample records nearly 250,000 distinct CDR3 sequences, 30% to 35% of which are singletons. The top ten constitute about 4.2% of the sample. Per the germline V gene (reference sequence), GTSNPN is the CDR1 and SVGIG is the CDR2. CDR3 length: 14 amino acids, cysteine to phenylalanine. Here the CDR3 DNA is all that survives: 42 bases in frame from base 1. V is reduced by 2 bases and J by 3 bases, leaving a spacing of 13 bases between them.

This receptor was taken from a male donor with ankylosing spondylitis or in good health (not recorded which). Sequenced material: blood, either unsorted or a sorted T cell fraction (not recorded which). The V and J segments used are TRBV30 and TRBJ1-1; TRBD1 is possibly the D segment (5 matching bases). Read as DNA, the sequence is TGTGCCTGGAGTACCGCAGTGGGGGACACTGAAGCTTTCTTT. The resulting protein is CAWSTAVGDTEAFF.